This T cell receptor beta chain was sequenced for a study of T cells in Graves' hyperthyroidism and ophthalmopathy. Template material for amplifying TCR beta CDR3 regions consisted of RNA transcripts. A first-round RT-PCR of the TCR CDR3 used the HTBI primer set. MiXCR, run by TCRdb on the multiplex PCR reads, gives a single entry per CDR3 protein. The table has roughly 400,000 distinct CDR3 sequences, around 16% seen once; the top ten hold around a quarter. Broader study findings: The model's output predicted ophthalmopathy at a median of about 6.5 months prior to onset.

This clonotype was counted many times. Its antigen is as yet unknown. Trimming left V 0 bases short and J 7 bases short, with 15 bases between. The CDR3 consists of 15 residues. Germline V gene lookup returns CDR1 DFQATT and CDR2 SNEGSKA (reference sequence). Subjects aged 18 to 65 presented with newly diagnosed hyperthyroidism of less than 2 months' duration. Reasons for excluding patients were uncontrolled infection, other autoimmune disease, pregnancy or lactation. The sample comprised blood. This sequence originates from a woman younger than 35 with Graves' hyperthyroidism that later progressed to Graves' ophthalmopathy. This sequence joins TRBV20-1 and TRBJ2-2; D could derive from TRBD1 or TRBD2 (6 bases each). The CDR3 reads CSAREARGRGGELFF. Here the CDR3 DNA reads TGCAGTGCTAGAGAGGCCCGGGGGCGGGGCGGGGAGCTGTTTTTT.